This TCR beta chain was profiled in a study of control samples from healthy donors and cancer patients. The J segment lost 7 bases and the V segment lost 5 bases, leaving 10 bases of the junction unmatched. This CDR3 has 15 amino acids. Germline V gene sequence: CDR1 MDHEN, CDR2 SYDVKM. Here immunoSEQ multiplex PCR was the method, and the copy in TCRdb shows in-frame clones only, minus some. The data show 150,000 or so clones, with 85% to 95% seen just once and around 13% held by the top ten. The sequence was collected from a man aged 40-49 years in good health. V and J are TRBV28 and TRBJ1-5; TRBD1 aligns across 8 bases. Sequenced sample: blood. Here the CDR3 DNA reads TGTGCCAGCAGTACCCGGACAGGGTGGGGACAGCCCCAGCATTTT. Translation: CASSTRTGWGQPQHF.